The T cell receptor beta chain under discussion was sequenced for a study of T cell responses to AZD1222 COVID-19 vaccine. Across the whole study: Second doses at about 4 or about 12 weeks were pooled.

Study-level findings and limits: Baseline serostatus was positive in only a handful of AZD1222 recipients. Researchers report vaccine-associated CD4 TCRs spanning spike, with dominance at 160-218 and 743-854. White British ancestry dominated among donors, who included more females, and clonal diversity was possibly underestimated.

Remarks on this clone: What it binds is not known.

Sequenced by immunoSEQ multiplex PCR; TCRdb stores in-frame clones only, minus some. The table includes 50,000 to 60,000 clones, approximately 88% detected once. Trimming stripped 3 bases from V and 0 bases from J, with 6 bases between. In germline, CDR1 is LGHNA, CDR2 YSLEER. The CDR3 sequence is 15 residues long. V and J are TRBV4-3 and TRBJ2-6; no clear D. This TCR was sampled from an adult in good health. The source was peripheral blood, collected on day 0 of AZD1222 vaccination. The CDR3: CASSHDTSGANVLTF. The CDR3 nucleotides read TGCGCCAGCAGCCACGACACCTCTGGGGCCAACGTCCTGACTTTC.